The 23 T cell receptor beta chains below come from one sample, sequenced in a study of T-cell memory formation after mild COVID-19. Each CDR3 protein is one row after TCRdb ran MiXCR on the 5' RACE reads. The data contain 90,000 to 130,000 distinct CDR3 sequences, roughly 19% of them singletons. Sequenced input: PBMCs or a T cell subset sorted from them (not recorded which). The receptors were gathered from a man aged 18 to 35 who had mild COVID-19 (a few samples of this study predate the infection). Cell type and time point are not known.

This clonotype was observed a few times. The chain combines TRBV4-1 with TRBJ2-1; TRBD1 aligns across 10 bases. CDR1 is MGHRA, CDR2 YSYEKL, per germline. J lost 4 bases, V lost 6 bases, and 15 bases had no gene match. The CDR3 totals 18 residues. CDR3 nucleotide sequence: TGCGCCAGCAGTTCCGGGACAGGGGTCCTAGCGGGTTACAATGAGCAGTTCTTC. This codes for CASSSGTGVLAGYNEQFF.

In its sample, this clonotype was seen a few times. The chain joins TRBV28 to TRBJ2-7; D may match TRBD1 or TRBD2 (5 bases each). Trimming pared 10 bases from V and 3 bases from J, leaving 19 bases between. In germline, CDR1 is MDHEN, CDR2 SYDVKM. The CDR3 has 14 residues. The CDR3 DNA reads TGTGCCACCTTAAGGGACCGGATGAACTACGAGCAGTACTTC. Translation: CATLRDRMNYEQYF.

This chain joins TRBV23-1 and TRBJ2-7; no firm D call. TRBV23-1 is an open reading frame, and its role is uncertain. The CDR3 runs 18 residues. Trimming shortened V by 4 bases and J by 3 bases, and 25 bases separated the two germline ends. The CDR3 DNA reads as TGCGCCAGCAGTCGACCCCGGAACTTTGACATGTTCGGCTACGAGCAGTACGTC. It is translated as CASSRPRNFDMFGYEQYV.

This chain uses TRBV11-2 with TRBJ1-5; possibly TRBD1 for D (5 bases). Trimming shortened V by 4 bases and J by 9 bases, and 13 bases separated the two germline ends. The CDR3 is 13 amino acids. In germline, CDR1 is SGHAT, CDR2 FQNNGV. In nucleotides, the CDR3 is TGTGCCAGCAGCTACGACTGGGGGGGGCCCCAGCATTTT. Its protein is CASSYDWGGPQHF.

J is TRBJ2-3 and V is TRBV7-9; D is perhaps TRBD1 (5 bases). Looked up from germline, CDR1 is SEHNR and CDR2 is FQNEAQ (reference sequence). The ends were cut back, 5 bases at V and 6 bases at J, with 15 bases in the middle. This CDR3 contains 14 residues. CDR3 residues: CASSLRGRWDTQYF. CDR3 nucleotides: TGTGCCAGCAGCCTAAGGGGCCGGTGGGATACGCAGTATTTT.

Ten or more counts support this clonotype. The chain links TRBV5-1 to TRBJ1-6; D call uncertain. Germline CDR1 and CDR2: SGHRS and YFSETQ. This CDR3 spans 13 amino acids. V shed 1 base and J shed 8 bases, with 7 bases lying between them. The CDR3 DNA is TGCGCCAGCAGCTTGAAACTCGATTCACCCCTCCACTTT. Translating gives CASSLKLDSPLHF.

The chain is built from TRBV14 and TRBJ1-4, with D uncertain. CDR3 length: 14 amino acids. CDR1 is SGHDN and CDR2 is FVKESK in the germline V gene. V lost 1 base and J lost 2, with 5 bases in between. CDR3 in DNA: TGTGCCAGCAGCCAAGGGCGGACTAATGAAAAACTGTTTTTT. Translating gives CASSQGRTNEKLFF.

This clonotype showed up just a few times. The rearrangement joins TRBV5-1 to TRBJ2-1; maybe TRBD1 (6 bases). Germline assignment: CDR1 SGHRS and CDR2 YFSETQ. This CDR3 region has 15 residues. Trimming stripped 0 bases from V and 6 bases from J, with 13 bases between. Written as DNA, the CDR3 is TGCGCCAGCAGCTTGGAAATCGCGACAGGCAATGAGCAGTTCTTC. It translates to CASSLEIATGNEQFF.

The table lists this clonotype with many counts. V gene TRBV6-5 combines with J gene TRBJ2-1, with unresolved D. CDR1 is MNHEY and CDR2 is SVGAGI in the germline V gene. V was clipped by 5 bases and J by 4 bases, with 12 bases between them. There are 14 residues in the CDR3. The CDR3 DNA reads TGTGCCAGCAGTCCAGCAAGACCGTACAATGAGCAGTTCTTC. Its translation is CASSPARPYNEQFF.

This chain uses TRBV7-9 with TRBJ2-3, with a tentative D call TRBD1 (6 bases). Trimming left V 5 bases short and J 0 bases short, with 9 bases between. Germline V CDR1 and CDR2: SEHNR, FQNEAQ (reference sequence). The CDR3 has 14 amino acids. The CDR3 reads CASSGDISTDTQYF. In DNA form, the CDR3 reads TGTGCCAGCAGCGGGGACATCAGCACAGATACGCAGTATTTT.

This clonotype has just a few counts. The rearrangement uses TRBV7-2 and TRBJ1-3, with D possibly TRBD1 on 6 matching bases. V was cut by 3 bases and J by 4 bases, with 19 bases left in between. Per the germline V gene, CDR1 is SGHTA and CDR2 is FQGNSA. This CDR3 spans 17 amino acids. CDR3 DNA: TGTGCCAGCAGCTTGGCCGGGACAATCAGGCCCGGAAACACCATATATTTT. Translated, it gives CASSLAGTIRPGNTIYF.

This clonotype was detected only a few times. DNA of the CDR3: TGTGCCAGCAGTTACCATCGAGGGTTGGAGACCCAGTACTTC. This translates into CASSYHRGLETQYF. This rearrangement joins TRBV6-2 or TRBV6-3 to TRBJ2-5; TRBD2 is a possible D gene (5 bases). Trimming cost V 2 bases and J 5 bases, with 12 bases left between them. The CDR3 consists of 14 residues. Per the germline V gene, CDR1 is MNHEY and CDR2 is SVGEGT.

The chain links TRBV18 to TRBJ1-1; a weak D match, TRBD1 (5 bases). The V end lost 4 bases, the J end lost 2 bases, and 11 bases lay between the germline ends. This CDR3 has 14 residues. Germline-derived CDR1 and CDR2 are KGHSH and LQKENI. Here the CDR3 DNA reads TGTGCCAGCTCACGGGGCGTGGACAACACTGAAGCTTTCTTT. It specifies CASSRGVDNTEAFF.

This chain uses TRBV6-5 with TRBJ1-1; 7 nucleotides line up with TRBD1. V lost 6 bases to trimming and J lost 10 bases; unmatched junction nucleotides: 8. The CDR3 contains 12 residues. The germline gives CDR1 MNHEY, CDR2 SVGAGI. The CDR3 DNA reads TGTGCCAGCAGCCGAGGACAGGATCGAGCTTTCTTT. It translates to CASSRGQDRAFF.

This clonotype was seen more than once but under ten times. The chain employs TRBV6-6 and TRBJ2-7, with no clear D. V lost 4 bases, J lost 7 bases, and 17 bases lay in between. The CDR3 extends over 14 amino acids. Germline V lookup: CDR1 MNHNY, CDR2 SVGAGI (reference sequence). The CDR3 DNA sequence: TGTGCCAGCAGTTCAGGTTTCTTAGTTGGTGAGCAGTACGTC. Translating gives CASSSGFLVGEQYV.

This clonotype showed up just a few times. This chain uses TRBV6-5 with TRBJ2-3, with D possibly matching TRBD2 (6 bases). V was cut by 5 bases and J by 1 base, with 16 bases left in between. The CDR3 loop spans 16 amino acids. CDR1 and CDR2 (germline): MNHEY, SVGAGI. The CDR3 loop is CASSPWRDLRTDTQYF. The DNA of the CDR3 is TGTGCCAGCAGTCCCTGGCGGGACCTACGCACAGATACGCAGTATTTT.

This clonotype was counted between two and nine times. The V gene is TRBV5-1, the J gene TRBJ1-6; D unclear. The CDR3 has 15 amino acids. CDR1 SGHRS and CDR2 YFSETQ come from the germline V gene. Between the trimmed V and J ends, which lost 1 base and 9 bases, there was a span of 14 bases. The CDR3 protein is CASSLNGPPSSPLHF. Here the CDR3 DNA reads TGCGCCAGCAGCTTGAATGGGCCACCCAGTTCACCCCTCCACTTT.

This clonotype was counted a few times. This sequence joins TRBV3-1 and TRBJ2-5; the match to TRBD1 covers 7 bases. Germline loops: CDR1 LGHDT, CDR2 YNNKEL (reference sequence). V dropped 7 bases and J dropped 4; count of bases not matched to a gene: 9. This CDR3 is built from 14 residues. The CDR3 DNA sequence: TGTGCCAGCACCCGATTTGAGGGGGCAGAGACCCAGTACTTC. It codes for CASTRFEGAETQYF.

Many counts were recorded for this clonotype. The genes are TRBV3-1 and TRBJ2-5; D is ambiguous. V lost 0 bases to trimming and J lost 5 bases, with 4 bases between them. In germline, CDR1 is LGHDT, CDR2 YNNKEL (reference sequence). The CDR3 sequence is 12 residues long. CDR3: CASSQDFETQYF. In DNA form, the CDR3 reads TGTGCCAGCAGCCAAGACTTCGAGACCCAGTACTTC.

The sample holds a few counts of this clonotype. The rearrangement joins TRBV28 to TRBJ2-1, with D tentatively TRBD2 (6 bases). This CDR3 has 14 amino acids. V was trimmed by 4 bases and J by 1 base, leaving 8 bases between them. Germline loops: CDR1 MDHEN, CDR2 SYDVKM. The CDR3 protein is CASSSGGSYNEQFF. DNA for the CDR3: TGTGCCAGCAGTTCCGGAGGGTCCTACAATGAGCAGTTCTTC.

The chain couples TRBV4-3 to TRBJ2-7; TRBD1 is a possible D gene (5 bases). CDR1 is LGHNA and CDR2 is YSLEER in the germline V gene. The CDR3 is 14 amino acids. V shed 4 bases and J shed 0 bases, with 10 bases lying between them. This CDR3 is CASSRGRPSYEQYF. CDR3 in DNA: TGCGCCAGCAGCCGGGGCAGGCCCTCCTACGAGCAGTACTTC.

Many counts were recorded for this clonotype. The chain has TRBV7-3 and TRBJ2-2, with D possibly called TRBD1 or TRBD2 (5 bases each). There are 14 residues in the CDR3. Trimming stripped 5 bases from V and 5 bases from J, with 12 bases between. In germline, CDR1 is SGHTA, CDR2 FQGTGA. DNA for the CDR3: TGTGCCAGCAGCCCTACGGGGCTGACCGGGGAGCTGTTTTTT. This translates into CASSPTGLTGELFF.

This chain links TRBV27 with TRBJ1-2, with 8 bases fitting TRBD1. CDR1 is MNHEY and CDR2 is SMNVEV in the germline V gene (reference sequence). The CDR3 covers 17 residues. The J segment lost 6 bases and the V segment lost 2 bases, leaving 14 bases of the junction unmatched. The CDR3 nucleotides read TGTGCCAGCAGTTTACAGGGGGCGGGTCGGGTGTTAGATGGCTACACCTTC. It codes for CASSLQGAGRVLDGYTF.